The 14 T cell receptor beta chains below come from one sample, sequenced in a study of neurological immune-mediated disorders. TCRdb fed the 5' RACE reads into MiXCR, producing one record per CDR3 protein. This table holds nearly 30,000 distinct CDR3 sequences, around 17% found once. Time point of the sample: technical triplicate 3. Sequenced material: CD4+ T cells from blood. The receptors shown here come from a female donor with HTLV-1-associated myelopathy (HAM/TSP).

This clonotype has ten or more counts. A junction boundary mismatches the germline segment, possibly from a read error. The rearrangement joins TRBV7-7 to TRBJ2-1; TRBD1 matches at 9 bases. The CDR3 runs 15 residues. Per the germline V gene, CDR1 is SSHAT and CDR2 is FNYEAQ (reference sequence). CDR3 sequence reads: CASSLGGTGINEQFF. Written as DNA, the CDR3 is TGTGCTAGCAGCTTAGGAGGGACAGGGATCAATGAGCAGTTCTTC.

This clonotype showed up many times. The CDR3 is CSAGASGVWGRYEQYF. The CDR3 DNA reads TGCAGTGCTGGGGCTAGCGGGGTTTGGGGACGCTACGAGCAGTACTTC. The rearrangement joins TRBV20-1 to TRBJ2-7; 9 bases map to TRBD2. The CDR3 is 16 amino acids. Germline V lookup: CDR1 DFQATT, CDR2 SNEGSKA (reference sequence). Germline trimming cut 5 bases from V and 3 bases from J; bases unmatched to any gene: 14.

In this sample, this clonotype turned up many times. The chain recombines TRBV20-1 with TRBJ2-1, with 8 nucleotides matching TRBD1. Germline trimming cut 4 bases from V and 10 bases from J; bases unmatched to any gene: 6. Germline CDR1 is DFQATT and CDR2 is SNEGSKA (reference sequence). CDR3 size: 12 residues. In nucleotides, the CDR3 is TGCAGTGCTAAAACAGGGGGACGGGAGCAGTTCTTC. This sequence encodes CSAKTGGREQFF.

This clonotype was seen at least ten times. The chain links TRBV7-2 to TRBJ2-2, with TRBD2 identical over 10 bases. Germline V CDR1 and CDR2: SGHTA, FQGNSA. V gave up 4 bases and J gave up 4 bases; unmatched junction bases: 21. This CDR3 has 21 amino acids. This CDR3 reads CASSSSPLAGDPREVTGELFF. DNA for the CDR3: TGTGCCAGCAGCTCGTCACCCCTAGCGGGGGACCCTCGGGAGGTCACCGGGGAGCTGTTTTTT.

This clonotype was found many times. The rearrangement joins TRBV4-1 to TRBJ2-2, with 9 positions matching TRBD2. This CDR3 region has 18 residues. Germline-derived CDR1 and CDR2 are MGHRA and YSYEKL. V lost 0 bases, J lost 1 base, and 6 bases stayed unmatched. CDR3 region: CASSQDRGLAQNTGELFF. The CDR3 DNA reads TGCGCCAGCAGCCAAGATAGGGGACTAGCCCAGAACACCGGGGAGCTGTTTTTT.

This clonotype was seen at least ten times. The chain uses TRBV2 and TRBJ2-7; TRBD2 agrees at 10 bases. Looked up from germline, CDR1 is SNHLY and CDR2 is FYNNEI. This CDR3 spans 14 amino acids. J gave up 4 bases and V 9 bases, and 9 bases lay outside the gene matches. In nucleotides, the CDR3 is TGTGCCAGTCGCGACCGAGCGGGGGGGTACGAGCAGTACTTC. As protein: CASRDRAGGYEQYF. Full variable domain (rest looked up from reference TRBV2 and TRBJ2-7): EPEVTQTPSHQVTQMGQEVILRCVPISNHLYFYWYRQILGQKVEFLVSFYNNEISEKSEIFDDQFSVERPDGSNFTLKIRSTKLEDSAMYFCASRDRAGGYEQYFGPGTRLTVT.

This clonotype was observed many times. The chain links TRBV20-1 to TRBJ1-5; TRBD1 might be the D (5 bases). The ends were cut back, 2 bases at V and 4 bases at J, with 9 bases in the middle. The CDR3 runs to 13 residues. Germline CDR1 is DFQATT and CDR2 is SNEGSKA (reference sequence). The CDR3 is CSARSQGNQPQHF. Here the CDR3 DNA reads TGCAGTGCTAGAAGCCAGGGTAATCAGCCCCAGCATTTT.

This clonotype was seen repeatedly, ten times or more. The CDR3 region has the DNA TGTGCCAGCAGCTTAGATGGGCACCAAGAGACCCAGTACTTC. Its translation is CASSLDGHQETQYF. This chain connects TRBV7-2 to TRBJ2-5; D remains unclear. CDR1 is SGHTA, CDR2 FQGNSA, per germline. The CDR3 is 14 residues long. Deletions cut 1 base from V and 0 bases from J, with 6 bases between.

This clonotype was detected many times. This sequence joins TRBV20-1 and TRBJ2-1; 7 bases align to TRBD2. The germline V gene encodes CDR1 DFQATT and CDR2 SNEGSKA (reference sequence). J lost 10 bases, V lost 6 bases, and 15 bases had no gene match. The CDR3 is 14 residues long. The CDR3 DNA reads as TGCAGTGCCCGGGACTCCGCGGGCGGGGGAGAGCAGTTCTTC. As protein: CSARDSAGGGEQFF.

This clonotype came up many times. This chain links TRBV7-2 with TRBJ2-5; TRBD1 might be the D (7 bases). Trimming removed 4 bases at V and 5 bases at J, with 23 bases between. This CDR3 is built from 17 residues. From germline, CDR1 is SGHTA and CDR2 FQGNSA. For the CDR3, the DNA is TGTGCCAGCAGCTCCCCTAGTAGGGGGCCTGGGGGGGAGACCCAGTACTTC. As protein: CASSSPSRGPGGETQYF.

This clonotype has ten or more counts. The V gene is TRBV6-6, the J gene TRBJ2-1; no clear D gene. Germline lookup yields CDR1 MNHNY and CDR2 SVGAGI (reference sequence). V dropped 2 bases and J dropped 0 bases, with 8 bases sitting between them. CDR3 size: 15 residues. The CDR3 spells CASSYVGNSYNEQFF. In DNA, the CDR3 is TGTGCCAGCAGTTACGTGGGAAACTCCTACAATGAGCAGTTCTTC.

Written as DNA, the CDR3 is TGTGCCACCAGTGATTATTGGCAGGGGAACACCGGGGAGCTGTTTTTT. Its translation is CATSDYWQGNTGELFF. The rearrangement links TRBV24-1 to TRBJ2-2; weak D call: TRBD1 (5 bases). The CDR3 totals 16 residues. The germline V gene encodes CDR1 KGHDR and CDR2 SFDVKD. V was clipped by 2 bases and J by 1 base, with 10 bases between them.

This clonotype was seen many times. The V gene is TRBV4-1, the J gene TRBJ2-5; 9 bases are a match to TRBD2. The CDR3 runs 18 residues. J was trimmed by 5 bases and V by 0 bases; bases with no gene match: 13. Germline CDR1 and CDR2: MGHRA and YSYEKL. The CDR3 DNA follows: TGCGCCAGCAGCCAAGATTCTAGCGGGGTTCGCCGGTGGGAGACCCAGTACTTC. As protein: CASSQDSSGVRRWETQYF.

The rearrangement joins TRBV27 to TRBJ2-3; 13 bases agree with TRBD2. The length of the CDR3 is 18 residues. V dropped 5 bases and J dropped 2; count of bases not matched to a gene: 10. Germline V gene data show CDR1 as MNHEY and CDR2 as SMNVEV (reference sequence). For the CDR3, the DNA is TGTGCCAGCAGTGCGACTAGCGGGGGGAATATTTACACAGATACGCAGTATTTT. Translated: CASSATSGGNIYTDTQYF.